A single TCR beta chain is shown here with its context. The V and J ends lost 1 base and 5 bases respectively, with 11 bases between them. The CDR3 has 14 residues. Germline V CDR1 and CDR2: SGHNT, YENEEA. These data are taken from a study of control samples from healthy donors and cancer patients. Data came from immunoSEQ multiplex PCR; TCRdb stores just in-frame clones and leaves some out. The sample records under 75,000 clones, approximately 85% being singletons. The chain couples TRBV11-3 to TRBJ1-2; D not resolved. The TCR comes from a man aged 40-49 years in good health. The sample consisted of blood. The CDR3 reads CASSLGQRRYGYTF. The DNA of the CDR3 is TGTGCCAGCAGCTTAGGTCAAAGAAGATATGGCTACACCTTC.